The text below deals with one T cell receptor beta chain. Its antigen is unidentified. Its ends do not fully match the called genes, so a read error is possible. Joint extraction of RNA and DNA used roughly 18-34 mg of bulk tissue that was unsorted. The authors sampled five separate regions per tumor. CDR3 length: 14 residues. CDR1 and CDR2 from the germline V gene are MNHEY and SVGAGI. The data derive from a study of tumor-infiltrating lymphocytes in primary liver carcinoma. Broader study findings: The top-250-clone fraction was significantly higher in tumors than in blood (p = 0.039). About 7-25% of top clones, no more, were shared by all five regions. Overlap between tumor regions exceeded overlap of tumor with adjacent tissue or blood.

Reverse transcription of about 0.5 ug total RNA with a constant-region primer produced TCR beta cDNA. Sequencing libraries for TCR beta derived from three nested multiplex PCR rounds that used slightly modified ARM-PCR. The two initial PCR rounds, nine to eleven cycles each, used TRBV1-TRBV30 forward and C-beta reverse primers. Via MiXCR, TCRdb re-called the multiplex PCR reads, giving one row per CDR3 protein. The data hold 100,000 or so distinct CDR3 sequences, with approximately 80% observed a single time. What was sequenced was liver tumor tissue from sampling region 3. Indicated subset: tumor region T3, left-lateral pole. V and J are TRBV6-5 and TRBJ2-3, with D perhaps matching TRBD1 (5 bases). The TCR comes from a man aged 40-49 years with primary liver carcinoma and hepatitis B virus infection. As DNA, the CDR3 is TGTGCCAGCAGTTTGGCCGGAAGCACAGGTACGCAGTATTTT. It is translated as CASSLAGSTGTQYF.